This T cell receptor (beta chain) originates from a study of CD8 T cells in ankylosing spondylitis. The study's findings and limits: Matched ankylosing spondylitis synovial fluid reportedly contained a significantly enriched population of disease-linked clones. In ankylosing spondylitis blood, a motif of roughly eight highly homologous TCR beta variants appeared characteristic.

Using quantitative 5'-RACE with molecular barcodes, the authors made TCR beta libraries. Using its own MiXCR run on the 5' RACE reads, TCRdb lists one record per CDR3 protein. The sample lists 200,000 to 250,000 distinct CDR3 sequences, more than 5.5% occurring once. This clonotype was detected only a few times. Its antigen remains unknown. The material sequenced was blood, either unsorted or a sorted T cell fraction (not recorded which). The source of this sequence is a male donor with ankylosing spondylitis.

CDR3 sequence: CASSDGVRSPLHF. CDR3 bases: TGTGCCAGCAGCGATGGGGTGAGATCACCCCTCCACTTT. V is TRBV9 and J is TRBJ1-6; D is undetermined. CDR1 and CDR2 (germline): SGDLS, YYNGEE. The CDR3 has 13 amino acids. V was shortened by 3 bases and J by 10 bases, with 11 bases between the two germline ends.